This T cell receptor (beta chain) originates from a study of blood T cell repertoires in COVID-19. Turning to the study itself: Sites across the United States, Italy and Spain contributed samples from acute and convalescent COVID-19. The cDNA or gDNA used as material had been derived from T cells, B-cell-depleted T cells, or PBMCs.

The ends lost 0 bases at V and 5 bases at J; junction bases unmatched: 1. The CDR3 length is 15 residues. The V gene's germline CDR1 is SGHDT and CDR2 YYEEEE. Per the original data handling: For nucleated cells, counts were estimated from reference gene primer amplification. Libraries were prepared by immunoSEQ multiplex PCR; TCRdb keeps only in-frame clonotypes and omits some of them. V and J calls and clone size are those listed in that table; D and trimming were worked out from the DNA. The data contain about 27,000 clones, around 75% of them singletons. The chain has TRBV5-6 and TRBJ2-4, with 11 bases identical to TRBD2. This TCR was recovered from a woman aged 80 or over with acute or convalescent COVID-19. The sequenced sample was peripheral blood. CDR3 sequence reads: CASSLEGLAENIQYF. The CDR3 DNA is TGTGCCAGCAGCTTGGAGGGACTAGCGGAAAACATTCAGTACTTC.